Below, 26 T cell receptor beta chains from the same sample are listed, as sequenced in a study of PD-1 blockade in mismatch repair-deficient tumors. Sequencing used immunoSEQ multiplex PCR; TCRdb keeps in-frame clones, though not all of them. The profile shows about 130,000 clones, 88% of them singletons. Sequencing used peripheral blood, obtained approximately 70 weeks after starting pembrolizumab. Receptors were obtained from an adult with mismatch repair-deficient cancer.

The chain is built from TRBV13 and TRBJ2-3, with D hard to call. CDR1 and CDR2 (germline): PRHDT, FYEKMQ (reference sequence). Trimming removed 1 base at V and 0 bases at J, with 2 bases between. The CDR3 contains 13 residues. The chain's CDR3 is CASSLESTDTQYF. DNA for the CDR3: TGTGCCAGCAGCTTAGAGAGCACAGATACGCAGTATTTT.

Only one count was recorded for this clone. CDR3 region: CASSPTAFSRGYEQYF. In DNA, the CDR3 is TGTGCCAGCAGCCCCACGGCCTTCAGTCGGGGCTACGAGCAGTACTTC. The rearrangement joins TRBV9 to TRBJ2-7; D might be TRBD2 (5 bases). The CDR3 length is 16 residues. The V end was cut by 4 bases, the J end by 3 bases, with 20 bases between. The germline gives CDR1 SGDLS, CDR2 YYNGEE. Full variable domain (remainder filled in from reference TRBV9 and TRBJ2-7): DSGVTQTPKHLITATGQRVTLRCSPRSGDLSVYWYQQSLDQGLQFLIQYYNGEERAKGNILERFSAQQFPDLHSELNLSSLELGDSALYFCASSPTAFSRGYEQYFGPGTRLTVT.

The rearrangement links TRBV7-6 to TRBJ2-1; D is unclear. Germline CDR1 is SGHVS and CDR2 is FNYEAQ. V was clipped by 1 base and J by 7 bases, with 8 bases between them. The CDR3 is made up of 13 amino acids. CDR3 nucleotides: TGTGCCAGCAGCTTAGGTTTGGTTAATGAGCAGTTCTTC. This translates into CASSLGLVNEQFF.

This sequence joins TRBV27 and TRBJ2-7; D might be TRBD1 or TRBD2, each matching 5 bases. The germline V gene has CDR1 MNHEY and CDR2 SMNVEV (reference sequence). The CDR3 sequence is 15 residues long. Deletions cut 1 base from V and 4 bases from J, with 14 bases between. The CDR3 loop is CASSLWGSNNYEQYF. The DNA for the CDR3 is TGTGCCAGCAGTTTATGGGGGAGTAATAATTACGAGCAGTACTTC.

The chain is built from TRBV5-1 and TRBJ1-1, with D uncertain. The V gene lost 1 base and the J gene lost 3 bases, with 22 bases spanning the gap. The CDR3 length is 18 residues. The germline CDR1 and CDR2 sequences are SGHRS and YFSETQ. CDR3: CASSLSGVDRAGDTEAFF. The CDR3 DNA is TGCGCCAGCAGCTTGAGCGGGGTAGACCGCGCCGGGGACACTGAAGCTTTCTTT.

The chain recombines TRBV28 with TRBJ2-7; 9 bases are a match to TRBD2. Germline CDR1 is MDHEN and CDR2 is SYDVKM. The J segment lost 2 bases and the V segment lost 5 bases, leaving 4 bases of the junction unmatched. This CDR3 contains 14 residues. This CDR3 is CASSIAGEAYEQYF. In DNA form, the CDR3 reads TGTGCCAGCAGTATAGCGGGAGAAGCCTACGAGCAGTACTTC.

The V call is TRBV6-1, the J call TRBJ2-5; D not resolved. Trimming cost V 0 bases and J 13 bases, with 12 bases left between them. This CDR3 contains 12 residues. The germline V gene has CDR1 MNHNS and CDR2 SASEGT. CDR3 amino acids: CASSEASAPRYF. In nucleotides, the CDR3 is TGTGCCAGCAGTGAAGCTTCGGCCCCTCGGTACTTC.

This chain joins TRBV5-6 and TRBJ1-2; D gene unclear. Trimming stripped 4 bases from V and 5 bases from J, with 18 bases between. This CDR3 contains 15 residues. Looked up from germline, CDR1 is SGHDT and CDR2 is YYEEEE. The CDR3 is CASSVIQTDEYGYTF. CDR3 nucleotide sequence: TGTGCCAGCAGCGTAATACAGACGGATGAGTATGGCTACACCTTC. Supplemented by reference TRBV5-6 and TRBJ1-2, the full variable domain reads DAGVTQSPTHLIKTRGQQVTLRCSPKSGHDTVSWYQQALGQGPQFIFQYYEEEERQRGNFPDRFSGHQFPNYSSELNVNALLLGDSALYLCASSVIQTDEYGYTFGSGTRLTVV.

The V gene is TRBV27, the J gene TRBJ2-3, with 8 bases matching TRBD1. Trimming cost V 10 bases and J 6 bases; bases outside gene matches: 9. This CDR3 comprises 13 residues. CDR1 MNHEY and CDR2 SMNVEV come from the germline V gene (reference sequence). CDR3 sequence: CATEDRVGDTQYF. The CDR3 bases are TGTGCCACCGAGGACAGGGTTGGGGATACGCAGTATTTT.

The chain employs TRBV7-8 and TRBJ2-5; possible D gene TRBD2, 7 bases. This CDR3 is built from 15 residues. Trimming removed 6 bases at V and 5 bases at J, with 19 bases between. Looked up from germline, CDR1 is SGHVS and CDR2 is FQNEAQ. The CDR3 coding sequence is TGTGCCAGCAGTCCAACTCAGGGAGGGGGGGAGACCCAGTACTTC. It translates to CASSPTQGGGETQYF.

A single count supports this clone. The rearrangement links TRBV4-3 to TRBJ2-7, with D possibly TRBD1 on 5 matching bases. V was pared by 3 bases and J by 5 bases, with 11 bases between. Germline lookup yields CDR1 LGHNA and CDR2 YSLEER. The CDR3 loop spans 13 amino acids. DNA of the CDR3: TGCGCCAGCAGCCAGCGGCAGGGCGACGAGCAGTACTTC. Translated: CASSQRQGDEQYF.

This chain connects TRBV7-9 to TRBJ2-1, with 7 positions matching TRBD2. From germline, CDR1 is SEHNR and CDR2 FQNEAQ (reference sequence). The CDR3 loop spans 12 amino acids. The ends lost 6 bases at V and 16 bases at J; junction bases unmatched: 12. This CDR3 is CASSPAGVWKFF. The CDR3 DNA sequence: TGTGCCAGCAGTCCGGCGGGGGTGTGGAAATTCTTC.

The chain is built from TRBV7-8 and TRBJ2-5; TRBD1 matches at 7 bases. This CDR3 region has 17 residues. After removal of 5 bases from V and 2 bases from J, the junction contained 14 bases not matched to a gene. Germline loops: CDR1 SGHVS, CDR2 FQNEAQ. In DNA, the CDR3 is TGTGCCAGCAGCCGCAAGGGGGCGCCAAGGGTTCAAGAGACCCAGTACTTC. Translating gives CASSRKGAPRVQETQYF.

The genes are TRBV21-1 and TRBJ1-4. TRBV21-1 counts as a pseudogene. The CDR3 totals 14 residues. The CDR3 DNA reads as TGTGCCAGCAGCAAACGGGGGGGCTATGAAAAACTGTTTTTT. It translates to CASSKRGGYEKLFF.

This clone is a singleton in its sample. The chain links TRBV27 to TRBJ2-6, with 10 bases matching TRBD1. Per the germline V gene, CDR1 is MNHEY and CDR2 is SMNVEV (reference sequence). The length of the CDR3 is 16 residues. The junction had 4 bases not matched to a gene; V was cut back by 8 bases and J by 0 bases. The CDR3 DNA reads TGTGCCAGCCGGACAGGGGGGAACTCTGGGGCCAACGTCCTGACTTTC. Its protein is CASRTGGNSGANVLTF.

The V call is TRBV11-2, the J call TRBJ2-5, with D uncertain. The V and J ends lost 5 bases and 4 bases respectively, with 8 bases between them. This CDR3 contains 12 residues. CDR1 is SGHAT, CDR2 FQNNGV, per germline. CDR3 protein: CASSPRRETQYF. The CDR3 DNA follows: TGTGCCAGCAGCCCACGCCGAGAGACCCAGTACTTC.

CDR3 amino acids: CASSLVGGTQYF. CDR3 coding DNA: TGTGCCAGCAGCTTAGTAGGAGGTACGCAGTATTTT. The chain links TRBV11-3 to TRBJ2-3; perhaps TRBD2 as D (5 bases). The CDR3 runs to 12 residues. The V gene lost 1 base and the J gene lost 8 bases, with 7 bases spanning the gap. The germline V gene encodes CDR1 SGHNT and CDR2 YENEEA.

The chain is built from TRBV7-2 and TRBJ2-3; TRBD2 matches 9 bases. The CDR3 length is 14 residues. The germline gives CDR1 SGHTA, CDR2 FQGNSA. V lost 2 bases and J lost 5; bases outside the gene matches: 2. The CDR3 is CASSLSGRLDTQYF. The CDR3 nucleotides read TGTGCCAGCAGCTTAAGCGGGAGGTTAGATACGCAGTATTTT. Drawing the rest from reference TRBV7-2 and TRBJ2-3, the complete variable domain is GAGVSQSPSNKVTEKGKDVELRCDPISGHTALYWYRQSLGQGLEFLIYFQGNSAPDKSGLPSDRFSAERTGGSVSTLTIQRTQQEDSAVYLCASSLSGRLDTQYFGPGTRLTVL.

The rearrangement links TRBV27 to TRBJ1-1; D not certain. The CDR3 runs 13 residues. The germline V gene encodes CDR1 MNHEY and CDR2 SMNVEV (reference sequence). V was cut by 6 bases and J by 1 base, with 9 bases left in between. CDR3 in DNA: TGTGCCAGCAGGAGACAAAAGAACACTGAAGCTTTCTTT. Amino acids: CASRRQKNTEAFF.

The chain joins TRBV6-6 to TRBJ2-5, with no clear D. Germline V gene data show CDR1 as MNHNY and CDR2 as SVGAGI (reference sequence). Trimming pared 6 bases from V and 2 bases from J, leaving 13 bases between. The length of the CDR3 is 14 residues. The CDR3 loop is CASRKLNYQETQYF. CDR3 nucleotides: TGTGCCAGCAGAAAACTTAACTATCAAGAGACCCAGTACTTC.

V usage is TRBV6-5 and J usage is TRBJ2-3, with D possibly being TRBD1 (6 bases). Germline CDR1 is MNHEY and CDR2 is SVGAGI. The CDR3 totals 13 residues. V was shortened by 10 bases and J by 2 bases, with 13 bases between the two germline ends. The CDR3 DNA sequence: TGTGCCACCCGGGACACGAACACAGATACGCAGTATTTT. Translation gives CATRDTNTDTQYF.

The chain links TRBV4-1 to TRBJ2-3; TRBD2 might be the D (5 bases). The V gene lost 0 bases and the J gene lost 14 bases, with 18 bases spanning the gap. Germline-derived CDR1 and CDR2 are MGHRA and YSYEKL. The CDR3 is 14 amino acids. CDR3 loop: CASSQDIVASRRYF. CDR3 DNA: TGCGCCAGCAGCCAAGATATTGTAGCTAGCCGGCGGTATTTT.

V gene TRBV5-1 combines with J gene TRBJ2-2; D unresolved. Germline CDR1 is SGHRS and CDR2 is YFSETQ. The CDR3 covers 12 residues. Trimming pared 6 bases from V and 6 bases from J, leaving 9 bases between. This chain's CDR3 is CASTPMSGELFF. In DNA, the CDR3 is TGCGCCAGCACTCCCATGTCCGGGGAGCTGTTTTTT.

The chain joins TRBV9 to TRBJ2-7; weak D call: TRBD1 (5 bases). Trimming took 0 bases from V and 4 from J, leaving 14 bases between them. Germline loops: CDR1 SGDLS, CDR2 YYNGEE. The CDR3 covers 15 residues. The CDR3 sequence: CASSVGQGVPYEQYF. The CDR3 DNA reads TGTGCCAGCAGCGTAGGTCAGGGTGTTCCTTACGAGCAGTACTTC.

The genes are TRBV11-3 and TRBJ2-1; D possibly corresponds to TRBD2 (6 bases). Germline V gives CDR1 SGHNT, CDR2 YENEEA. The CDR3 runs to 15 residues. V was pared by 7 bases and J by 0 bases, with 13 bases between. This CDR3 is CASTRRESSYNEQFF. The DNA for the CDR3 is TGTGCCAGCACCCGACGGGAGAGCTCCTACAATGAGCAGTTCTTC.

This sequence joins TRBV28 and TRBJ1-2; no firm D call. From germline, CDR1 is MDHEN and CDR2 SYDVKM. Trimming cost V 3 bases and J 2 bases, with 10 bases left between them. CDR3 size: 14 residues. The CDR3 sequence is CASSFAGKNYGYTF. DNA for the CDR3: TGTGCCAGCAGTTTCGCCGGGAAGAACTATGGCTACACCTTC.